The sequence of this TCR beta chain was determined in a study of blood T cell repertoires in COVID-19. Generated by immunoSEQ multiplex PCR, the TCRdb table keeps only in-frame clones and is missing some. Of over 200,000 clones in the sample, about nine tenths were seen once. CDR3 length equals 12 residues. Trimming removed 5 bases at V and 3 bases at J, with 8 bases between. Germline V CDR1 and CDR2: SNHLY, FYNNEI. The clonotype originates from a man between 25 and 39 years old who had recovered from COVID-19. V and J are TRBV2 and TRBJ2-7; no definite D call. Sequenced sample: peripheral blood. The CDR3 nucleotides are TGTGCCAGCAGTCTGGGCAGCTACGAGCAGTACTTC. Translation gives CASSLGSYEQYF.